This paragraph covers one T cell receptor (beta chain) sequence. These data originate in a study of siplizumab effects on memory and regulatory T cells. Measured with immunoSEQ multiplex PCR; TCRdb has only the in-frame clones, and not every one. In the table there are tens of thousands of clones, roughly 87% of which are singletons. The CDR3 has 14 amino acids. CDR1 SGHAT and CDR2 FQNNGV come from the germline V gene. The V and J ends lost 4 bases and 5 bases, in that order; junction bases with no gene match: 6. The clonotype was recovered from a human donor in good health. The sample comprised Tregs sorted from blood. This sequence joins TRBV11-2 and TRBJ1-2; 8 bases agree with TRBD1. The CDR3 bases are TGTGCCAGCAGCTCAGGGGGCATGGGTTATGGCTACACCTTC. Translation gives CASSSGGMGYGYTF. The full variable domain, its missing parts supplied by reference TRBV11-2 and TRBJ1-2, is EAGVAQSPRYKIIEKRQSVAFWCNPISGHATLYWYQQILGQGPKLLIQFQNNGVVDDSQLPKDRFSAERLKGVDSTLKIQPAKLEDSAVYLCASSSGGMGYGYTFGSGTRLTVV.